Listed below are T cell receptor beta chains from one sample, sequenced in a study of CD8+ T cells in alopecia areata. Clones were read by immunoSEQ multiplex PCR, and TCRdb kept only the in-frame ones, dropping some. The table includes about 130,000 clones, approximately 48% detected once. Sequencing was performed on CD8+ T cells sorted from blood, taken at week 0. The source of these receptors is a human donor with alopecia areata. CDR3s include the opening cysteine and the closing phenylalanine or tryptophan. A D gene is named only where the DNA matches it firmly. Size is omitted from some rows. Given values are once, few, many or a class for expanded clones.

few | TRBJ2-6 | . | TRBV29-1 | CSVVLGQADPSGANVLTF | TGCAGCGTCGTTTTGGGACAAGCCGACCCCTCTGGGGCCAACGTCCTGACTTTC
. | TRBJ2-5 | TRBD2 | TRBV4-1 | CASSPRLAGEGVLETQYF | TGCGCCAGCAGCCCCCGACTAGCGGGGGAAGGAGTCCTGGAGACCCAGTACTTC
few | TRBJ1-1 | . | TRBV18 | CASSPRGGTEAFF | TGTGCCAGCTCTCCAAGGGGGGGGACTGAAGCTTTCTTT
. | TRBJ2-1 | . | TRBV9 | CASSVGLGEQFF | TGTGCCAGCAGCGTAGGTCTCGGGGAGCAGTTCTTC
many | TRBJ2-3 | TRBD1 | TRBV6-4 | CASSDSGTASTDTQYF | TGTGCCAGCAGTGACTCTGGGACAGCTAGCACAGATACGCAGTATTTT
. | TRBJ2-7 | . | TRBV9 | CASSAPGKGTASSYEQYF | TGTGCCAGCAGCGCACCGGGGAAGGGGACGGCAAGCTCCTACGAGCAGTACTTC
. | TRBJ1-5 | . | TRBV27 | CASSLVSGSNQPQHF | TGTGCCAGCAGTTTAGTCTCAGGAAGCAATCAGCCCCAGCATTTT
. | TRBJ2-2 | . | TRBV6-5 | CASSWYSNTGELFF | TGTGCCAGCAGTTGGTACAGTAACACCGGGGAGCTGTTTTTT
. | TRBJ1-1 | . | TRBV7-9 | CASSPARVSEAFF | TGTGCCAGCAGCCCCGCAAGGGTCAGTGAAGCTTTCTTT
. | TRBJ1-2 | TRBD1 | TRBV27 | CASSSPGQIYGYTF | TGTGCCAGCAGTTCCCCGGGACAGATATATGGCTACACCTTC
. | TRBJ2-7 | . | TRBV6-1 | CASSGLGSSYEQYF | TGTGCCAGCAGTGGACTTGGAAGTTCCTACGAGCAGTACTTC
. | TRBJ2-5 | . | TRBV13 | CASSFWGQGGETQYF | TGTGCCAGCAGCTTCTGGGGACAAGGAGGAGAGACCCAGTACTTC
. | TRBJ2-2 | . | TRBV2 | CASKQPNTGELFF | TGTGCCAGCAAACAGCCGAACACCGGGGAGCTGTTTTTT
. | TRBJ1-2 | . | TRBV7-9 | CASSAPIGGGGYTF | TGTGCCAGCAGCGCCCCTATCGGGGGTGGGGGCTACACCTTC
. | TRBJ2-7 | TRBD1 | TRBV4-1 | CASSHPDRGYYEQYF | TGCGCCAGCAGCCACCCGGACAGGGGATACTACGAGCAGTACTTC
once | TRBJ1-5 | TRBD1 | TRBV12-5 | CASGNPPGQGIEPQHF | TGTGCTAGTGGTAACCCCCCGGGACAGGGGATCGAGCCCCAGCATTTT
few | TRBJ1-1 | . | TRBV6-1 | CASSLDKVTEAFF | TGTGCCAGCAGCCTAGACAAGGTCACTGAAGCTTTCTTT
. | TRBJ2-2 | . | TRBV27 | CASSLGNTGELFF | TGTGCCAGCAGTTTGGGGAACACCGGGGAGCTGTTTTTT
. | TRBJ1-1 | . | TRBV6-5 | CASSSLPPGTEAFF | TGTGCCAGCAGTTCCCTCCCACCGGGGACTGAAGCTTTCTTT
. | TRBJ1-2 | . | TRBV29-1 | CSVRGNYGYTF | TGCAGCGTTAGGGGGAACTATGGCTACACCTTC